The rows below give T cell receptor beta chains drawn from one sample of a study of vaccination effects on CD4 cells after COVID-19. What these receptors recognize is not known. The method was immunoSEQ multiplex PCR; TCRdb's version includes in-frame clones alone and lacks a portion of them. The sample yields more than 20,000 clones, 69% seen once. Material: CD4+ T cells from PBMCs cultured with SARS-CoV-2 spike peptides, obtained before COVID-19 vaccination. The receptors were gathered from a human donor who had a prior SARS-CoV-2 infection. Each CDR3 is given with its conserved first and last residue. D genes are given only for firm matches. Clone size is not always given. Where it is, it says once, few, many or a class for expanded clones.

j_call clone_size v_call d_call cdr3_length cdr3_aa cdr3_nt
TRBJ2-1 . TRBV4-2 . 15 CASSQVLYSYNEQFF TGTGCCAGCAGCCAAGTACTTTACTCCTACAATGAGCAGTTCTTC
TRBJ2-4 . TRBV5-1 . 14 CASSLEVRSNIQYF TGCGCCAGCAGCTTGGAGGTCCGATCCAACATTCAGTACTTC
TRBJ1-2 . TRBV2 . 13 CASRRQLNYGYTF TGTGCCAGCAGGCGGCAGCTCAACTATGGCTACACCTTC
TRBJ2-3 . TRBV9 TRBD1 17 CASSTSGTGAQSDTQYF TGTGCCAGCAGCACTTCCGGGACAGGGGCTCAGTCGGATACGCAGTATTTT
TRBJ1-2 few TRBV5-6 TRBD1 16 CASSLVGWGTGYGYTF TGTGCCAGCAGCTTGGTGGGATGGGGGACAGGTTATGGCTACACCTTC
TRBJ2-4 . TRBV6-6 . 12 CASSPDPRGFYF TGTGCCAGCAGCCCCGACCCCAGAGGATTCTACTTC
TRBJ1-5 large TRBV12-3/TRBV12-4 . 13 CATRYRPNQPQHF TGTGCCACCCGGTACAGGCCCAATCAGCCCCAGCATTTT
TRBJ2-5 . TRBV12-5 . 19 CASGLVESSRLTGHETQYF TGTGCTAGTGGTTTGGTAGAATCTTCTCGACTAACAGGTCACGAGACCCAGTACTTC
TRBJ1-4 few TRBV3-1/TRBV3-2 . 14 CASSLTDPNEKLFF TGTGCCAGCAGCCTTACTGACCCTAATGAAAAACTGTTTTTT
TRBJ2-5 medium-sized TRBV7-9 . 13 CASTPTAAETQYF TGTGCCAGCACCCCTACGGCAGCAGAGACCCAGTACTTC
TRBJ1-3 . TRBV27 TRBD1 16 CASSTRQGASGNTIYF TGTGCCAGCAGTACCCGACAGGGGGCGAGTGGAAACACCATATATTTT
TRBJ2-3 few TRBV10-3 . 13 CAISVTGSDTQYF TGTGCCATCAGTGTAACGGGTTCAGATACGCAGTATTTT
TRBJ1-2 . TRBV6-6 . 13 CASLTPQVYGYTF TGTGCCAGCCTGACCCCTCAGGTTTATGGCTACACCTTC
TRBJ1-2 . TRBV6-6 . 15 CASSPIRSSRGGYTF TGTGCCAGCAGCCCTATCAGGTCGTCGAGGGGTGGCTACACCTTC
TRBJ2-1 . TRBV12-5 . 12 CASGRTSYEQFF TGTGCTAGTGGACGAACTAGCTATGAGCAGTTCTTC
TRBJ2-3 few TRBV6-1 TRBD2 14 CASSETNRGGGSDF TGTGCCAGCAGTGAAACCAACCGCGGCGGGGGGTCGGATTTT
TRBJ2-4 few TRBV14 . 15 CASSQPKGGENIQYF TGTGCCAGCAGCCAACCCAAAGGCGGGGAAAACATTCAGTACTTC
TRBJ1-1 . TRBV5-4 TRBD1 15 CASSLATGGDTEAFF TGTGCCAGCAGCTTGGCGACAGGGGGGGACACTGAAGCTTTCTTT
TRBJ1-1 few TRBV4-1 . 14 CASSQRTQNTEAFF TGCGCCAGCAGCCAAAGGACTCAGAACACTGAAGCTTTCTTT
TRBJ2-2 few TRBV4-2 . 19 CASSQDLSPRGMAAGELFF TGTGCCAGCAGCCAAGATCTCTCCCCCCGGGGGATGGCGGCAGGGGAGCTGTTTTTT
TRBJ2-3 . TRBV6-6 . 16 CASSLTRRGRGNTQYF TGTGCCAGCAGTCTTACCAGGCGGGGGCGTGGGAATACGCAGTATTTT
TRBJ1-1 . TRBV23-1 . 14 CASSLGRLVAEAFF TGCGCCAGCAGTCTAGGGCGTTTGGTGGCTGAAGCTTTCTTT
TRBJ1-6 . TRBV4-2 . 15 CASSLYGTHNSPLHF TGTGCCAGCAGCCTATACGGGACGCATAATTCACCCCTCCACTTT
TRBJ2-3 . TRBV5-1 . 15 CASSFTGMSTDTQYF TGCGCCAGCAGCTTTACAGGGATGAGCACAGATACGCAGTATTTT
TRBJ1-1 . TRBV9 . 13 CASSPQMNTEAFF TGTGCCAGCAGCCCCCAAATGAACACTGAAGCTTTCTTT
TRBJ2-7 . TRBV2 TRBD1 15 CASRPRDRPPYEQYF TGTGCCAGCAGGCCCCGGGACAGACCTCCCTACGAGCAGTACTTC
TRBJ2-7 . TRBV12-3/TRBV12-4 TRBD2 11 CASGGESEQYF TGTGCCAGCGGGGGGGAGTCCGAGCAGTACTTC
TRBJ1-5 few TRBV6-1 . 13 CASSEAGNQPQHF TGTGCCAGCAGTGAAGCAGGGAATCAGCCCCAGCATTTT
TRBJ2-2 few TRBV9 TRBD2 15 CASSIRTSGTGELFF TGTGCCAGCAGCATCAGGACTAGCGGAACCGGGGAGCTGTTTTTT
TRBJ2-5 . TRBV30 TRBD1 13 CAWGKDRGETQYF TGTGCCTGGGGAAAGGACAGGGGGGAGACCCAGTACTTC
TRBJ2-2 . TRBV15 TRBD1 18 CATSSARQGRPNTGELFF TGTGCCACCAGCAGCGCCAGACAGGGCCGTCCGAACACCGGGGAGCTGTTTTTT
TRBJ2-1 . TRBV7-2 . 15 CASSLTRTLANEQFF TGTGCCAGCAGCTTAACTCGAACCCTAGCCAATGAGCAGTTCTTC
TRBJ1-1 few TRBV11-2 . 15 CASSEPGTPETEAFF TGTGCCAGCAGCGAACCCGGGACCCCCGAAACTGAAGCTTTCTTT
TRBJ1-2 . TRBV9 . 14 CASSVGTGGYGYTF TGTGCCAGCAGCGTAGGCACTGGCGGCTATGGCTACACCTTC
TRBJ2-6 . TRBV7-2 . 15 CASSLGGAGANVLTF TGTGCCAGCAGCTTAGGCGGGGCGGGGGCCAACGTCCTGACTTTC